This T cell receptor beta chain was recorded in a study of cytomegalovirus exposure and HLA in healthy donors. At sampling all donors were nominally healthy, likely with unrecorded immune exposures. Broader study findings: In a later analysis, about 17,000 TCR beta sequences were associated with HLA alleles at 0.05 false discovery rate. Certain sequence variants were highly shared and formed a cluster, and this cluster was likely a sequencing artifact.

Primers included in the PCR were 60 Vbeta and 13 Jbeta primers. How the authors handled the data: In a later analysis, around 10 million of tens of millions of unique beta chains occurred in at least two donors. TCRdb keeps only in-frame clones here, not all; method: immunoSEQ multiplex PCR. D and trimming come from the DNA, and the V and J calls and clone size come from that table. The sample lists around 84,000 clones; approximately 80% were seen once. The CDR3 totals 14 residues. Deletions cut 4 bases from V and 3 bases from J, with 12 bases between. CDR1 and CDR2 from the germline V gene are KGHSH and LQKENI. As regards this clone: Its antigen remains unknown.

The sample was PBMCs. The TCR comes from a man aged 45 to 65 in good health and CMV-seronegative. The chain has TRBV18 and TRBJ1-2, with a weak D call TRBD1 (6 bases). The CDR3 DNA sequence: TGTGCCAGCTCACAATACAGGGAAGACTATGGCTACACCTTC. Translating gives CASSQYREDYGYTF.